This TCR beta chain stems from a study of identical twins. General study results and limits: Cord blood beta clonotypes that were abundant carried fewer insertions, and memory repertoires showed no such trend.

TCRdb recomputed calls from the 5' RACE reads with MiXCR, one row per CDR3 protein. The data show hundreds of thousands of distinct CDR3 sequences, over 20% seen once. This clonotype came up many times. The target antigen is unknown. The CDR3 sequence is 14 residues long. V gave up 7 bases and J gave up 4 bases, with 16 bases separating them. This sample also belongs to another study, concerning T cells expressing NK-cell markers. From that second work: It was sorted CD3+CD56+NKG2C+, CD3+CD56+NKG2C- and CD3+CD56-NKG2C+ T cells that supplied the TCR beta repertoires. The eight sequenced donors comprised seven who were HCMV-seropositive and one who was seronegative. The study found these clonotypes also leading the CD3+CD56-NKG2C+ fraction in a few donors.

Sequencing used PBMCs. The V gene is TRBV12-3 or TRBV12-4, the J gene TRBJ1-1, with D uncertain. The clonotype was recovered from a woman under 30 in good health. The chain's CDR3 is CASTQALMSTEAFF. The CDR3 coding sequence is TGTGCCAGCACCCAGGCTCTAATGTCCACTGAAGCTTTCTTT.